The 23 T cell receptor beta chains below come from one sample, sequenced in a study of cytomegalovirus exposure and HLA in healthy donors. PCR was performed using 60 Vbeta and 13 Jbeta primers. The assay was immunoSEQ multiplex PCR, and TCRdb's table has in-frame clones only and misses some. The sample holds about 180,000 clones, about four fifths seen once. Specimen: PBMCs. The receptors derive from a woman in her forties or fifties in good health and CMV-seronegative.

The gene calls are TRBV5-1 and TRBJ2-5; D gene unclear. CDR1 and CDR2 (germline): SGHRS, YFSETQ. CDR3 length: 13 residues. The V end lost 0 bases, the J end lost 4 bases, and 7 bases lay between the germline ends. The CDR3 is CASSLVSSETQYF. In DNA, the CDR3 is TGCGCCAGCAGCTTGGTTTCTTCAGAGACCCAGTACTTC.

This clone was picked up one time. The chain links TRBV7-9 to TRBJ1-5, with no clear D. The CDR3 has 13 amino acids. Deletions cut 5 bases from V and 0 bases from J, with 5 bases between. From germline, CDR1 is SEHNR and CDR2 FQNEAQ (reference sequence). The CDR3 region is CASSINSNQPQHF. The CDR3 nucleotides read TGTGCCAGCAGCATAAATAGCAATCAGCCCCAGCATTTT.

This chain connects TRBV4-3 to TRBJ2-1, with 7 bases fitting TRBD1. Germline loops: CDR1 LGHNA, CDR2 YSLEER. Trimming took 5 bases from V and 13 from J; bases not matched to a gene: 8. CDR3 length: 12 residues. The CDR3 DNA reads as TGCGCCAGCAGCAGGTACAGGGGCCATCAGTTCTTC. Its translation: CASSRYRGHQFF.

The rearrangement links TRBV27 to TRBJ2-7, with TRBD2 identical over 11 bases. The V gene end was trimmed by 3 bases and the J gene end by 4 bases; junction bases not matched to a gene: 8. CDR1 and CDR2 (germline): MNHEY, SMNVEV (reference sequence). The CDR3 is 16 residues long. CDR3 bases: TGTGCCAGCAGTTTTTCATTAGCGGGGGGGCATTACGAGCAGTACTTC. Translated, it gives CASSFSLAGGHYEQYF.

With regard to this clone: Other DNA sequences within the sample encode an identical CDR3. The CDR3 loop reads CASSMVSDYEQYF. The CDR3 nucleotides are TGTGCCAGTAGTATGGTCAGTGACTACGAGCAGTACTTC. This chain joins TRBV19 and TRBJ2-7; D ambiguous. The germline V and J ends were trimmed by 3 bases and 3 bases, with 9 bases remaining between them. The CDR3 consists of 13 residues. The germline gives CDR1 LNHDA, CDR2 SQIVND (reference sequence).

This clone was recorded a few times. The chain couples TRBV2 to TRBJ1-3, with D maybe TRBD1 (5 bases). The CDR3 runs to 16 residues. Germline V gene data show CDR1 as SNHLY and CDR2 as FYNNEI. Trimming stripped 0 bases from V and 6 bases from J, with 15 bases between. CDR3: CASSEADTGHLNTIYF. The DNA of the CDR3 is TGTGCCAGCAGTGAAGCAGATACTGGACACCTAAACACCATATATTTT.

This clone was detected only a few times. CDR3 residues: CASSYRWGRDYNEQFF. In DNA, the CDR3 is TGTGCCAGCAGCTACAGATGGGGGAGGGACTACAATGAGCAGTTCTTC. The chain links TRBV7-8 to TRBJ2-1; 7 nucleotides line up with TRBD2. The trim removed 4 bases at V and 3 bases at J, leaving 9 bases unmatched. Germline loops: CDR1 SGHVS, CDR2 FQNEAQ. CDR3 length: 16 residues.

In DNA form, the CDR3 reads TGTGCCAGCAGTGATCAGGGGAACTATGGCTACACCTTC. Translation gives CASSDQGNYGYTF. V gene TRBV2 combines with J gene TRBJ1-2; D possibly corresponds to TRBD1 (6 bases). Germline V gives CDR1 SNHLY, CDR2 FYNNEI. V was cut by 3 bases and J by 2 bases, with 7 bases left in between. The CDR3 is made up of 13 amino acids.

V is TRBV19 and J is TRBJ1-1, with 10 bases aligning to TRBD1. V dropped 4 bases and J dropped 2; count of bases not matched to a gene: 4. Germline V gives CDR1 LNHDA, CDR2 SQIVND (reference sequence). The CDR3 consists of 15 residues. As DNA, the CDR3 is TGTGCCAGTAGTACCCGACAGGGGGCCAACACTGAAGCTTTCTTT. Its protein is CASSTRQGANTEAFF.

V usage is TRBV11-2 and J usage is TRBJ2-7; weak D call: TRBD1 (6 bases). Looked up from germline, CDR1 is SGHAT and CDR2 is FQNNGV. Trimming pared 0 bases from V and 3 bases from J, leaving 12 bases between. This CDR3 is built from 15 residues. The CDR3 region is CASSLEDGRGYEQYF. The CDR3 DNA reads as TGTGCCAGCAGCTTAGAGGACGGCAGGGGCTACGAGCAGTACTTC.

Notes on this clone: In the same sample, other DNA sequences code for this CDR3. The chain is built from TRBV28 and TRBJ2-3; 13 bases align to TRBD2. The V gene end was trimmed by 9 bases and the J gene end by 2 bases; junction bases not matched to a gene: 14. Germline lookup yields CDR1 MDHEN and CDR2 SYDVKM. The CDR3 spans 18 residues. In nucleotides, the CDR3 is TGTGCCAGGAAAATGGGACTAGCGGGACAAGGGGACACAGATACGCAGTATTTT. Translation gives CARKMGLAGQGDTDTQYF. Filled out from reference TRBV28 and TRBJ2-3, the complete variable domain reads DVKVTQSSRYLVKRTGEKVFLECVQDMDHENMFWYRQDPGLGLRLIYFSYDVKMKEKGDIPEGYSVSREKKERFSLILESASTNQTSMYLCARKMGLAGQGDTDTQYFGPGTRLTVL.

The chain uses TRBV5-1 and TRBJ2-7; 8 bases fit TRBD2. V shed 4 bases, J shed 2 bases, and the junction held 8 bases outside the gene matches. Germline CDR1 SGHRS, CDR2 YFSETQ. The CDR3 extends over 15 amino acids. The CDR3 coding sequence is TGCGCCAGCAGCCCGGCCCCGGGACTAGCCTACGAGCAGTACTTC. This sequence encodes CASSPAPGLAYEQYF.

The V call is TRBV4-1, the J call TRBJ2-7; no clear D. This CDR3 contains 14 residues. Germline V CDR1 and CDR2: MGHRA, YSYEKL. Trimming cost V 4 bases and J 2 bases, with 12 bases left between them. In DNA, the CDR3 is TGCGCCAGCAGCCGCAACGAGGTGACCTACGAGCAGTACTTC. Translated: CASSRNEVTYEQYF.

V gene TRBV28 combines with J gene TRBJ2-6; 7 bases line up with TRBD2. J was trimmed by 0 bases and V by 6 bases; bases with no gene match: 11. Germline lookup yields CDR1 MDHEN and CDR2 SYDVKM. This CDR3 has 18 residues. CDR3 sequence reads: CASRGGAAYNSGANVLTF. The DNA of the CDR3 is TGTGCCAGCAGGGGAGGGGCCGCCTATAACTCTGGGGCCAACGTCCTGACTTTC.

V gene TRBV5-1 combines with J gene TRBJ1-3; 7 bases agree with TRBD1. V shed 4 bases, J shed 3 bases, and the junction held 4 bases outside the gene matches. Germline lookup yields CDR1 SGHRS and CDR2 YFSETQ. The CDR3 extends over 14 amino acids. CDR3 in amino acids: CASSRRDSGNTIYF. Written as DNA, the CDR3 is TGCGCCAGCAGCCGCCGGGACAGTGGAAACACCATATATTTT. Looking up the rest from reference TRBV5-1 and TRBJ1-3 gives the full variable domain: KAGVTQTPRYLIKTRGQQVTLSCSPISGHRSVSWYQQTPGQGLQFLFEYFSETQRNKGNFPGRFSGRQFSNSRSEMNVSTLELGDSALYLCASSRRDSGNTIYFGEGSWLTVV.

The chain joins TRBV2 to TRBJ1-1; 8 bases line up with TRBD1. This CDR3 has 14 amino acids. Trimming cost V 6 bases and J 3 bases; bases outside gene matches: 6. CDR1 SNHLY and CDR2 FYNNEI come from the germline V gene. CDR3 in amino acids: CASSPQGGDTEAFF. CDR3 nucleotides: TGTGCCAGCAGCCCACAGGGGGGGGACACTGAAGCTTTCTTT.

This chain links TRBV28 with TRBJ1-1; TRBD1 aligns across 7 bases. The CDR3 length is 13 residues. With V trimmed by 2 bases and J by 10 bases, 7 bases remained unmatched. The germline V gene encodes CDR1 MDHEN and CDR2 SYDVKM. DNA of the CDR3: TGTGCCAGCAGTTTACTGACAGGGTCGTCAGCTTTCTTT. Its protein is CASSLLTGSSAFF.

The gene calls are TRBV7-8 and TRBJ2-3, with 8 bases that match TRBD2. V shed 2 bases and J 2 bases; nucleotides not matched to a gene: 6. CDR1 is SGHVS, CDR2 FQNEAQ, per germline. The CDR3 contains 16 residues. The CDR3, as DNA: TGTGCCAGCAGCTTAATAGGCGGGGGGTCCACAGATACGCAGTATTTT. As protein: CASSLIGGGSTDTQYF.

This rearrangement joins TRBV18 to TRBJ2-5; 8 bases align to TRBD1. The CDR3 is 14 amino acids. J lost 1 base, V lost 8 bases, and 6 bases had no gene match. Germline V gene sequence: CDR1 KGHSH, CDR2 LQKENI. The CDR3, as DNA: TGTGCCAGCGCCGACAGGGGCATCCAAGAGACCCAGTACTTC. The encoded protein is CASADRGIQETQYF.

The chain employs TRBV4-1 and TRBJ2-5; D ambiguous. The CDR3 covers 13 residues. V was shortened by 3 bases and J by 7 bases, with 12 bases between the two germline ends. CDR1 is MGHRA and CDR2 is YSYEKL in the germline V gene. Here the CDR3 reads CASSHIFSGTQYF. CDR3 bases: TGCGCCAGCAGCCATATATTTTCGGGGACCCAGTACTTC.

V and J are TRBV5-1 and TRBJ2-1; 11 bases are shared with TRBD2. Germline loops: CDR1 SGHRS, CDR2 YFSETQ. V dropped 4 bases and J dropped 0; count of bases not matched to a gene: 3. The CDR3 is 16 amino acids. CDR3 sequence (DNA): TGCGCCAGCAGCGTTCTAGCGGGAGGCTCCTACAATGAGCAGTTCTTC. This gives the protein CASSVLAGGSYNEQFF.

This chain joins TRBV28 and TRBJ2-1, with TRBD1 identical over 7 bases. This CDR3 region has 15 residues. Germline lookup yields CDR1 MDHEN and CDR2 SYDVKM. Trimming took 5 bases from V and 3 from J; bases not matched to a gene: 7. The CDR3 protein is CASSLRGNDYNEQFF. CDR3 nucleotide sequence: TGTGCCAGCAGTCTCAGGGGGAACGACTACAATGAGCAGTTCTTC.

The V call is TRBV11-2, the J call TRBJ1-1, with D hard to call. Germline CDR1 SGHAT, CDR2 FQNNGV. The CDR3 is made up of 14 amino acids. V was shortened by 5 bases and J by 6 bases, with 16 bases between the two germline ends. CDR3 nucleotide sequence: TGTGCCAGCAGCCCCTTCACTTCCCTCGCTGAAGCTTTCTTT. Encoded protein: CASSPFTSLAEAFF.